This T cell receptor beta chain was obtained from a study of blood T cell repertoires in COVID-19 (dated by TCRdb to the early 2020s). Regarding the complete study: Samples from collaborators originated in the United States, Italy and Spain and spanned both the acute and convalescent phases of COVID-19. The material from the prospective study consisted of cDNA or gDNA derived from T cells, B-cell-depleted T cells, or PBMCs. The dataset comprised deeply sampled blood TCRbeta repertoires from subjects exposed to, actively infected with, or recovered from COVID-19. The repertoires were released in a freely available public database intended as a resource for research on the immune response to SARS-CoV-2. The samples were drawn from the first 160 participants of the ongoing ImmuneRACE study and from 1,254 subjects provided by 6 global collaborators. The sample metadata nearly always contained a de-identified subject ID, COVID-19 status, age in years and sex. HLA class I and class II types, where available, came from metadata supplied by the sample provider rather than from assay-based typing. The paper's findings and limits, for the study overall: Clinical and demographic metadata were provided uncurated, with the amount varying by source and participant.

A remark on this clone: Which antigen it targets is not known. Per-nucleotide qualities are absent, and no much larger clonotype sits a single base away.

The collaborating institutions used their own protocols to collect whole blood in K2EDTA tubes. For TCRbeta analysis, collaborators shipped samples as frozen whole blood, isolated PBMCs, or DNA extracted from either of those sample types. TCRbeta CDR3 regions were amplified from genomic DNA by means of the immunoSEQ Assay, a bias-controlled multiplex PCR. The published analysis was carried out like this. The number of nucleated cells in each sample was estimated from the amplification of reference gene primers within the assay. Sequence reads were collapsed and filtered to measure the absolute abundance of every unique TCRbeta CDR3 rearrangement. For each sample, productive Simpson clonality was calculated as the square root of Simpson's diversity index over productive rearrangements. This is the immuneACCESS table as TCRdb keeps it, with only in-frame sequences that have V and J called. A part of the clones is gone; compared with another copy, unresolved V genes explain less than half, and the rest is unexplained. For V, J and clone size, that table is used; D and trimming come from the DNA. The sample table lists approximately 63,000 clones, roughly 84% of them with a count of one. In total, the top ten clones hold more than 4.5% of the sample.

The material sequenced was peripheral blood. This TCR derives from an elderly man in a cohort sampled during active COVID-19.

Here the CDR3 is given as CASSFLPGTGGRNSNQPQHF. The nucleotide sequence is given as TGCGCCAGCAGCTTTCTTCCCGGGACAGGGGGAAGAAATAGCAATCAGCCCCAGCATTTT. The receptor chain draws on TRBV5-1 and TRBJ1-5; 11 of the junction bases match TRBD1. V and J are trimmed by 2 bases and 0 bases, and the gene matches miss 13 bases of the junction. Including the terminal cysteine and phenylalanine, the CDR3 comprises 20 residues. Kept here is only the CDR3 DNA, which spans 60 bases and is read in frame from base 1. The germline V gene supplies CDR1 SGHRS and CDR2 YFSETQ.